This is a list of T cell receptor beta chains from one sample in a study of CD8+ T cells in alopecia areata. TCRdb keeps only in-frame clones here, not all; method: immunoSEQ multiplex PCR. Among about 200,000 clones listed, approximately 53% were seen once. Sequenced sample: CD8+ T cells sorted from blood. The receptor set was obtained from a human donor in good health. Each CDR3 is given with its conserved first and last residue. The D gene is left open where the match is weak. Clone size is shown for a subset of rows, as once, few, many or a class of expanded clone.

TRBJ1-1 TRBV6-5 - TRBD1 CASSYSGTGLNTEAFF TGTGCCAGCAGTTACTCTGGGACAGGACTGAACACTGAAGCTTTCTTT
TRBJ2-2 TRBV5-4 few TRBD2 CASPGTSGVSGELFF TGTGCCAGCCCCGGGACTAGCGGGGTCTCCGGGGAGCTGTTTTTT
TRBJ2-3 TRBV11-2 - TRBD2 CASSSLAGGLADTQYF TGTGCCAGCAGCTCATTAGCGGGGGGGCTGGCAGATACGCAGTATTTT
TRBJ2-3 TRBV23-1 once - CASSHQGPVPNTDTQYF TGCGCCAGCAGTCACCAGGGGCCGGTCCCGAACACAGATACGCAGTATTTT
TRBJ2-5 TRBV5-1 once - CASSLRGGETQYF TGCGCCAGCAGCTTGAGAGGAGGAGAGACCCAGTACTTC
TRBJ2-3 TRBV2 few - CASTSPILADTQYF TGTGCCAGCACATCCCCAATATTGGCAGATACGCAGTATTTT
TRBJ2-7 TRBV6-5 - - CASSYPEQYF TGTGCCAGCAGTTACCCAGAGCAGTACTTC
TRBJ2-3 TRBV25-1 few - CASSAAAADTQYF TGTGCCAGCAGTGCCGCAGCGGCGGATACGCAGTATTTT
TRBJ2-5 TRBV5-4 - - CASSSTGTGSQETQYF TGTGCCAGCAGCTCGACCGGGACTGGAAGCCAAGAGACCCAGTACTTC
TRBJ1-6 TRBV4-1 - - CASSQDVKVSPLHF TGCGCCAGCAGCCAAGATGTGAAGGTTTCACCCCTCCACTTT
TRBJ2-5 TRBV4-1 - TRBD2 CASSQLHPGGPEETQYF TGCGCCAGCAGCCAACTCCACCCGGGGGGGCCAGAAGAGACCCAGTACTTC
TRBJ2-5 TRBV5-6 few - CASSLVPKDITYQETQYF TGTGCCAGCAGCTTAGTACCAAAGGACATTACGTACCAAGAGACCCAGTACTTC
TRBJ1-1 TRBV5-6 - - CASSSQGRTEAFF TGTGCCAGCAGCTCACAGGGTCGCACTGAAGCTTTCTTT
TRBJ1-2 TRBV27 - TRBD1 CASSLGTGGSGYTF TGTGCCAGCAGTTTAGGGACAGGGGGAAGTGGCTACACCTTC
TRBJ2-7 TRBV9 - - CASSVDGSYEQYF TGTGCCAGCAGCGTAGACGGATCCTACGAGCAGTACTTC
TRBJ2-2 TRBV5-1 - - CASTLGGTDGELFF TGCGCCAGCACCCTGGGGGGCACCGACGGGGAGCTGTTTTTT
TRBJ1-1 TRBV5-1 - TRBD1 CASSLDQGAKLWAFF TGCGCCAGCAGCTTGGATCAGGGGGCGAAGTTATGGGCTTTCTTT
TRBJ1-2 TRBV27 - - CASSLSPVNYGYTF TGTGCCAGCAGTTTATCCCCAGTTAACTATGGCTACACCTTC
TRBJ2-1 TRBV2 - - CASTGGPSYNEQFF TGTGCCAGCACGGGGGGCCCCTCCTACAATGAGCAGTTCTTC
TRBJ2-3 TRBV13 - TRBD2 CASSGGLAGDLTDTQYF TGTGCCAGCAGCGGGGGACTAGCGGGGGACCTCACAGATACGCAGTATTTT
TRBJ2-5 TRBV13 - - CASSGQSGLVETQYF TGTGCCAGCAGCGGACAATCGGGGCTTGTGGAGACCCAGTACTTC
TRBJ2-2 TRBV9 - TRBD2 CASSATGGRTGELFF TGTGCCAGCAGCGCAACGGGGGGGCGCACCGGGGAGCTGTTTTTT
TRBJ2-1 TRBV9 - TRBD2 CASSEGLAIEQFF TGTGCCAGCAGCGAGGGACTAGCGATTGAGCAGTTCTTC
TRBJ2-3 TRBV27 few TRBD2 CASSQLAGVTDTQYF TGTGCCAGCAGCCAACTAGCGGGAGTCACAGATACGCAGTATTTT
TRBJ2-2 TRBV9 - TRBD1 CASSGTQGAGELFF TGTGCCAGCAGCGGGACCCAGGGGGCCGGGGAGCTGTTTTTT
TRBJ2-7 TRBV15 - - CATSRERQSSYEQYF TGTGCCACCAGCAGAGAGAGGCAGAGCTCCTACGAGCAGTACTTC
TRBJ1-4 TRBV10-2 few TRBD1 CASGKTGGSEKLFF TGCGCCAGCGGCAAGACAGGGGGCTCTGAAAAACTGTTTTTT
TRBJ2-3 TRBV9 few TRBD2 CASSPAGGPADTQYF TGTGCCAGCAGCCCAGCGGGGGGGCCGGCAGATACGCAGTATTTT
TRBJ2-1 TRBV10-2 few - CASSESVVGEQFF TGCGCCAGCAGTGAGTCGGTGGTGGGTGAGCAGTTCTTC
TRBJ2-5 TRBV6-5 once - CASSPQGATQETQYF TGTGCCAGCAGTCCGCAAGGCGCCACCCAAGAGACCCAGTACTTC
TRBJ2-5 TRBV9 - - CASSAYGRVQETQYF TGTGCCAGCAGCGCGTACGGTCGGGTCCAAGAGACCCAGTACTTC
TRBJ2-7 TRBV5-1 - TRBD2 CASSTTSGVEQYF TGCGCCAGCAGCACGACTAGCGGGGTCGAGCAGTACTTC
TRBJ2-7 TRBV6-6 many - CASRKGQQSYEQYF TGTGCCAGCAGAAAGGGACAACAGTCCTACGAGCAGTACTTC
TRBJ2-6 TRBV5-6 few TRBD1 CASSPGQGAGGANVLTF TGTGCCAGCAGCCCTGGACAGGGGGCGGGTGGGGCCAACGTCCTGACTTTC
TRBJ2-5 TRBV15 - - CATGRRGVGETQYF TGTGCCACCGGTCGGCGGGGAGTAGGTGAGACCCAGTACTTC
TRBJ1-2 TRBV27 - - CASSPGAGVSYGYTF TGTGCCAGCAGTCCAGGGGCAGGGGTTAGCTATGGCTACACCTTC
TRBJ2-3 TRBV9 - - CASSVDGYGTDTQYF TGTGCCAGCAGCGTAGATGGGTATGGCACAGATACGCAGTATTTT
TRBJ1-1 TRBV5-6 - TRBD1 CASSISGGRTEAFF TGTGCCAGCAGTATTTCAGGGGGCCGGACTGAAGCTTTCTTT
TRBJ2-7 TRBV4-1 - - CASSQDVGYEQYF TGCGCCAGCAGCCAAGACGTGGGCTACGAGCAGTACTTC
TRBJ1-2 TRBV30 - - CAWSGGEGSFLGYTF TGTGCCTGGAGTGGAGGGGAGGGGTCCTTTTTGGGCTACACCTTC
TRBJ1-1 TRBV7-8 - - CASSLAVGFGNTEAFF TGTGCCAGCAGCTTAGCGGTGGGTTTTGGGAACACTGAAGCTTTCTTT
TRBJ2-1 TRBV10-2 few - CASSESSGNEQFF TGCGCCAGCAGTGAGTCGTCTGGAAATGAGCAGTTCTTC
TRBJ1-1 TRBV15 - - CATSRGESLNTEAFF TGTGCCACCAGCAGAGGTGAGAGTTTGAACACTGAAGCTTTCTTT
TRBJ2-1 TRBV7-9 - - CASSYTDTAVFNEQFF TGTGCCAGCAGCTACACCGACACAGCGGTTTTCAATGAGCAGTTCTTC
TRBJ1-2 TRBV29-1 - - CSVEDRPGSYGYTF TGCAGCGTTGAAGATCGTCCAGGTTCCTATGGCTACACCTTC
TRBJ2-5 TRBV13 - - CASSQGHLQETQYF TGTGCCAGCAGCCAAGGACACCTCCAAGAGACCCAGTACTTC
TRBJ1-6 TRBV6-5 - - CGVGITYNSPLHF TGTGGGGTAGGGATCACCTATAATTCACCCCTCCACTTT
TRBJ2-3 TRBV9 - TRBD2 CASSVEASGDADTQYF TGTGCCAGCAGCGTAGAGGCTAGCGGGGATGCAGATACGCAGTATTTT
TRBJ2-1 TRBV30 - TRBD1 CAWRALFGTGSEQFF TGTGCCTGGAGGGCGCTGTTTGGGACAGGTAGTGAGCAGTTCTTC
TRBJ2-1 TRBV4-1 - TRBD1 CASTTGTGGVDEQFF TGCGCCAGCACCACAGGGACAGGGGGGGTAGATGAGCAGTTCTTC
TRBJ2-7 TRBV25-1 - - CASSGGEQYF TGTGCCAGCAGTGGCGGGGAGCAGTACTTC
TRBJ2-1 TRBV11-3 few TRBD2 CASSLGSASGGAYNEQFF TGTGCCAGCAGCTTAGGATCGGCTAGCGGGGGGGCCTACAATGAGCAGTTCTTC